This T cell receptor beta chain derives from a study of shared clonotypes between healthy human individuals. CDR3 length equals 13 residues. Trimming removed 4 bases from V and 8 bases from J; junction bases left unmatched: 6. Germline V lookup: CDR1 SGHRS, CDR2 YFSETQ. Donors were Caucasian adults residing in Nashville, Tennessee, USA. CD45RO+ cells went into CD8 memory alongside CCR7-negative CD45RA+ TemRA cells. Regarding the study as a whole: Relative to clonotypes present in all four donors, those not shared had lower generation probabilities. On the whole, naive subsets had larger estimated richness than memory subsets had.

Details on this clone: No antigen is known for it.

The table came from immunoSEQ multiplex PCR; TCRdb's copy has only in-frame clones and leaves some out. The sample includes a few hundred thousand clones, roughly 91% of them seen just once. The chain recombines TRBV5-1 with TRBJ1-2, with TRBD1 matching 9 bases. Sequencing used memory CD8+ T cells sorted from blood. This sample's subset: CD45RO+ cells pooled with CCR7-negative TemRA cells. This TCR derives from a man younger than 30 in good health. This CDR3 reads CASSAGTGLGYTF. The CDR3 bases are TGCGCCAGCAGCGCCGGGACAGGGCTAGGCTACACCTTC.